This passage covers 27 T cell receptor beta chains from one sample sequenced in a study of beta chain features in type 1 diabetes. Reverse transcription of all isolated RNA meant that expressed TCRB transcripts were sequenced. The protocol was immunoSEQ multiplex PCR, while the TCRdb copy is restricted to in-frame clones and leaves out a portion. The table has about 40,000 clones, roughly 50% seen once. The specimen sequenced was central memory CD4+ T cells from blood. Receptor source: a young woman in good health.

The rearrangement links TRBV27 to TRBJ2-2; the D gene is possibly TRBD1 (5 bases). Germline CDR1 is MNHEY and CDR2 is SMNVEV (reference sequence). V was pared by 0 bases and J by 7 bases, with 12 bases between. The CDR3 is made up of 15 amino acids. The CDR3: CASSLSSQGGGELFF. DNA of the CDR3: TGTGCCAGCAGTTTATCTTCCCAGGGCGGCGGGGAGCTGTTTTTT.

V is TRBV19 and J is TRBJ1-5; D is unclear. Germline CDR1 reads LNHDA; CDR2 reads SQIVND (reference sequence). The length of the CDR3 is 13 residues. V shed 5 bases and J shed 1 base, with 6 bases lying between them. The CDR3 is CASSELSNQPQHF. CDR3 nucleotides: TGTGCCAGTAGTGAGTTGAGCAATCAGCCCCAGCATTTT.

The chain recombines TRBV6-1 with TRBJ1-1; 10 bases are shared with TRBD1. CDR3 size: 13 residues. CDR1 is MNHNS, CDR2 SASEGT, per germline. With 6 bases clipped from V and 9 bases from J, the junction kept 7 bases outside the gene matches. CDR3 region: CASRSDRGPQAFF. CDR3 in DNA: TGTGCCAGCAGATCAGACAGGGGGCCGCAAGCTTTCTTT.

Of note for this clone: The identical CDR3 is also encoded by other nucleotide sequences in the sample. The V call is TRBV14, the J call TRBJ1-1; D call uncertain. The CDR3 has 16 residues. From germline, CDR1 is SGHDN and CDR2 FVKESK. V lost 0 bases to trimming and J lost 0 bases, with 11 bases between them. CDR3 bases: TGTGCCAGCAGCCAAGATGAGGGCGTAATGAACACTGAAGCTTTCTTT. Translating it yields CASSQDEGVMNTEAFF.

The chain joins TRBV5-6 to TRBJ2-3; 8 bases fit TRBD1. The CDR3 runs to 14 residues. Germline V gene data show CDR1 as SGHDT and CDR2 as YYEEEE. Trimming at V came to 0 bases and at J to 4 bases, leaving 1 base not matched to a gene. CDR3 region: CASSLGTGSDTQYF. The CDR3 bases are TGTGCCAGCAGCTTGGGGACAGGGTCAGATACGCAGTATTTT.

The chain carries TRBV5-1 and TRBJ2-7; weak D call: TRBD1 (6 bases). V was clipped by 4 bases and J by 0 bases, with 17 bases between them. The CDR3 has 16 amino acids. CDR1 and CDR2 from the germline V gene are SGHRS and YFSETQ. For the CDR3, the DNA is TGCGCCAGCAGCCCGGACCGAAACAGGGTCTCCTACGAGCAGTACTTC. Its translation: CASSPDRNRVSYEQYF. Complete variable domain (other parts from reference TRBV5-1 and TRBJ2-7): KAGVTQTPRYLIKTRGQQVTLSCSPISGHRSVSWYQQTPGQGLQFLFEYFSETQRNKGNFPGRFSGRQFSNSRSEMNVSTLELGDSALYLCASSPDRNRVSYEQYFGPGTRLTVT.

This clone was counted only a few times. The chain combines TRBV30 with TRBJ2-3, with TRBD1 identical over 7 bases. This CDR3 has 14 amino acids. J gave up 2 bases and V 4 bases, and 6 bases lay outside the gene matches. The germline gives CDR1 GTSNPN, CDR2 SVGIG (reference sequence). CDR3 in DNA: TGTGCCTGGAACTCCGGGACAGCCACAGATACGCAGTATTTT. It is translated as CAWNSGTATDTQYF.

This clone was counted a few times. The rearrangement joins TRBV2 to TRBJ2-2; TRBD1 matches at 7 bases. J was trimmed by 3 bases and V by 6 bases; bases with no gene match: 4. Germline lookup yields CDR1 SNHLY and CDR2 FYNNEI. This CDR3 spans 14 amino acids. In DNA form, the CDR3 reads TGTGCCAGCAGCCCCGGACAGGACACCGGGGAGCTGTTTTTT. Its protein is CASSPGQDTGELFF.

This clone has a handful of counts. The genes are TRBV7-8 and TRBJ1-4, with unresolved D. Trimming left V 1 base short and J 7 bases short, with 10 bases between. The germline V gene encodes CDR1 SGHVS and CDR2 FQNEAQ. The CDR3 is 14 amino acids. This CDR3 is CASSLGGLAEKLFF. Written as DNA, the CDR3 is TGTGCCAGCAGCTTAGGAGGTCTGGCTGAAAAACTGTTTTTT.

The chain recombines TRBV19 with TRBJ2-7, with D possibly being TRBD1 (6 bases). The germline CDR1 and CDR2 sequences are LNHDA and SQIVND (reference sequence). The CDR3 is 15 residues long. Trimming stripped 7 bases from V and 0 bases from J, with 16 bases between. The CDR3 protein is CASTTGPGNSYEQYF. The CDR3 region has the DNA TGTGCCAGTACCACAGGGCCAGGGAACTCCTACGAGCAGTACTTC.

This chain links TRBV11-3 with TRBJ2-3, with 9 bases that match TRBD2. V trimming: 6 bases; J trimming: 9 bases; junction bases outside the gene matches: 10. The CDR3 spans 14 residues. Germline assignment: CDR1 SGHNT and CDR2 YENEEA. The CDR3 coding sequence is TGTGCCAGCAGTCATAGCGGGAGTTACGACACGCAGTATTTT. It translates to CASSHSGSYDTQYF.

The gene calls are TRBV11-2 and TRBJ2-3; possible D gene TRBD1, 5 bases. Germline V gives CDR1 SGHAT, CDR2 FQNNGV. V lost 2 bases to trimming and J lost 1 base, with 10 bases between them. CDR3 length: 15 amino acids. The DNA for the CDR3 is TGTGCCAGCAGCTTAAGGGGATACGGCACAGATACGCAGTATTTT. It is translated as CASSLRGYGTDTQYF. Supplemented by reference TRBV11-2 and TRBJ2-3, the full variable domain reads EAGVAQSPRYKIIEKRQSVAFWCNPISGHATLYWYQQILGQGPKLLIQFQNNGVVDDSQLPKDRFSAERLKGVDSTLKIQPAKLEDSAVYLCASSLRGYGTDTQYFGPGTRLTVL.

The CDR3 loop reads CASSVDSPGLGVAGELFF. As DNA, the CDR3 is TGTGCCAGCAGCGTAGACTCCCCGGGACTAGGAGTCGCCGGGGAGCTGTTTTTT. This chain connects TRBV9 to TRBJ2-2; 8 nucleotides line up with TRBD2. Germline loops: CDR1 SGDLS, CDR2 YYNGEE. V trimming: 0 bases; J trimming: 6 bases; junction bases outside the gene matches: 13. The CDR3 extends over 18 amino acids.

V and J are TRBV30 and TRBJ1-1, with 7 bases aligning to TRBD1. This CDR3 comprises 14 residues. Trimming cost V 2 bases and J 2 bases; bases outside gene matches: 5. From germline, CDR1 is GTSNPN and CDR2 SVGIG (reference sequence). The CDR3 spells CAWSLTGINTEAFF. In DNA form, the CDR3 reads TGTGCCTGGAGTTTGACAGGGATTAACACTGAAGCTTTCTTT.

The chain couples TRBV11-2 to TRBJ2-1, with D perhaps TRBD1 (6 bases). V shed 1 base and J shed 5 bases, with 12 bases lying between them. Germline V lookup: CDR1 SGHAT, CDR2 FQNNGV. There are 15 residues in the CDR3. In DNA, the CDR3 is TGTGCCAGCAGCTTAGCGTGGGACAACAACAATGAGCAGTTCTTC. Translating gives CASSLAWDNNNEQFF.

V gene TRBV7-6 combines with J gene TRBJ2-5, with D tentatively TRBD2 (6 bases). Trimming shortened V by 1 base and J by 4 bases, and 10 bases separated the two germline ends. The CDR3 is made up of 14 amino acids. Germline-derived CDR1 and CDR2 are SGHVS and FNYEAQ. CDR3 sequence (DNA): TGTGCCAGCAGCTTAGTACCAGCGGGAGAGACCCAGTACTTC. Residues: CASSLVPAGETQYF.

By share of the sample, this clone is medium-sized. This chain connects TRBV6-1 to TRBJ2-4, with 8 bases aligning to TRBD1. The CDR3 has 14 residues. CDR1 is MNHNS, CDR2 SASEGT, per germline. Trimming took 9 bases from V and 6 from J; bases not matched to a gene: 10. CDR3: CARETGVVGNIQYF. The CDR3 bases are TGTGCCAGAGAGACAGGGGTGGTAGGAAACATTCAGTACTTC.

The chain combines TRBV6-5 with TRBJ2-2; D gene uncertain. V was trimmed by 5 bases and J by 2 bases, leaving 3 bases between them. The germline V gene encodes CDR1 MNHEY and CDR2 SVGAGI. The length of the CDR3 is 12 residues. This CDR3 reads CASSRNTGELFF. The CDR3, as DNA: TGTGCCAGCAGTCGTAACACCGGGGAGCTGTTTTTT.

The chain has TRBV11-1 and TRBJ2-3; 8 bases agree with TRBD1. Germline V gene lookup returns CDR1 SGHAT and CDR2 FQDESV (reference sequence). Unmatched junction bases numbered 9, after V lost 5 bases and J lost 8 bases. The CDR3 length is 14 residues. CDR3 nucleotide sequence: TGTGCCAGCAGCCCTCGGACAGGGCCGGGTACGCAGTATTTT. Its protein product is CASSPRTGPGTQYF.

The J gene is TRBJ1-1, the V gene TRBV11-1; D ambiguous. The CDR3 covers 13 residues. The germline V gene encodes CDR1 SGHAT and CDR2 FQDESV (reference sequence). With 0 bases removed from V and 5 bases from J, the gap between germline ends came to 7 bases. The CDR3 nucleotides read TGTGCCAGCAGCTTAGCACAACCTACTGAAGCTTTCTTT. Protein: CASSLAQPTEAFF. Variable domain in full (rest from reference TRBV11-1 and TRBJ1-1): EAEVAQSPRYKITEKSQAVAFWCDPISGHATLYWYRQILGQGPELLVQFQDESVVDDSQLPKDRFSAERLKGVDSTLKIQPAELGDSAMYLCASSLAQPTEAFFGQGTRLTVV.

The chain uses TRBV5-6 and TRBJ1-2; weak D call: TRBD1 (5 bases). Germline CDR1 is SGHDT and CDR2 is YYEEEE. This CDR3 has 14 residues. Deletions cut 4 bases from V and 3 bases from J, with 13 bases between. CDR3 loop: CASSPGGGDYGYTF. Written as DNA, the CDR3 is TGTGCCAGCAGCCCCGGCGGGGGTGACTATGGCTACACCTTC.

This clone was seen only a few times. This chain connects TRBV2 to TRBJ2-6; D might be TRBD1 (6 bases). The CDR3 length is 14 residues. Trimming removed 7 bases from V and 2 bases from J, with 9 bases in between. The germline V gene encodes CDR1 SNHLY and CDR2 FYNNEI. This CDR3 is CASTRDTGANVLTF. The CDR3 region has the DNA TGTGCCAGCACTCGGGACACTGGGGCCAACGTCCTGACTTTC.

This clone was detected only a few times. The chain employs TRBV4-1 and TRBJ2-1; D gene unclear. Trimming removed 4 bases from V and 5 bases from J, with 6 bases in between. Germline V lookup: CDR1 MGHRA, CDR2 YSYEKL. There are 12 residues in the CDR3. The DNA for the CDR3 is TGCGCCAGCAGCCCCAGGAACAATGAGCAGTTCTTC. It encodes CASSPRNNEQFF.

The genes are TRBV4-2 and TRBJ1-2, with D possibly being TRBD1 (5 bases). V dropped 2 bases and J dropped 2 bases, with 9 bases sitting between them. This CDR3 has 14 residues. Germline loops: CDR1 LGHNA, CDR2 YNFKEQ. As DNA, the CDR3 is TGTGCCAGCAGCCAAAGTCAGGGCAACTATGGCTACACCTTC. This sequence encodes CASSQSQGNYGYTF.

The chain carries TRBV28 and TRBJ2-7, with D maybe TRBD1 (6 bases). The CDR3 runs 14 residues. The V end was cut by 4 bases, the J end by 1 base, with 11 bases between. CDR1 and CDR2 (germline): MDHEN, SYDVKM. As DNA, the CDR3 is TGTGCCAGCAGTTCCGGACAGTCATCCTACGAGCAGTACTTC. It yields the protein CASSSGQSSYEQYF.

Of note for this clone: At one boundary the junction diverges from the germline segment, which might be a read error. V and J are TRBV10-1 and TRBJ1-1; no reliable D call. The CDR3 is made up of 12 amino acids. From germline, CDR1 is WNHNN and CDR2 SYGVQD (reference sequence). CDR3 residues: CASSEEKIGVVF. As DNA, the CDR3 is TGCGCCAGCAGTGAAGAAAAGATTGGAGTAGTCTTT.

This rearrangement joins TRBV30 to TRBJ1-1; possible D gene TRBD1, 5 bases. Deletions cut 3 bases from V and 3 bases from J, with 11 bases between. The CDR3 has 13 amino acids. The germline V gene has CDR1 GTSNPN and CDR2 SVGIG (reference sequence). As DNA, the CDR3 is TGTGCCTGGAGCAAGGGGTTCGACACTGAAGCTTTCTTT. It is translated as CAWSKGFDTEAFF. The whole variable domain, remainder taken from reference TRBV30 and TRBJ1-1, is SQTIHQWPATLVQPVGSPLSLECTVEGTSNPNLYWYRQAAGRGLQLLFYSVGIGQISSEVPQNLSASRPQDRQFILSSKKLLLSDSGFYLCAWSKGFDTEAFFGQGTRLTVV.